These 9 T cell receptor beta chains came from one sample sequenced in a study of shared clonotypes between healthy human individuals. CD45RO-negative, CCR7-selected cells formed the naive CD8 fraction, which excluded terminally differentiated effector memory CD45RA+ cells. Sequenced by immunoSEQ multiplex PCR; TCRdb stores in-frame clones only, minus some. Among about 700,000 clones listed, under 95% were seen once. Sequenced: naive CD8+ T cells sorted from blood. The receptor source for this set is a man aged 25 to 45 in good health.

CDR3 DNA sequence: TGTGCCAGCAGCTTAAGCGAGGGCGGCGGGGAGCTGTTTTTT. Its translation is CASSLSEGGGELFF. The chain uses TRBV7-9 and TRBJ2-2, with D possibly being TRBD2 (5 bases). Trimming stripped 2 bases from V and 7 bases from J, with 11 bases between. The CDR3 totals 14 residues. Germline values: CDR1 SEHNR, CDR2 FQNEAQ (reference sequence).

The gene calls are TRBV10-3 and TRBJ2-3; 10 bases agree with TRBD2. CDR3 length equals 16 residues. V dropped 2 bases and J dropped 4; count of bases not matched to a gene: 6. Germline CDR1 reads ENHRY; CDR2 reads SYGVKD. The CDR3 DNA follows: TGTGCCATCAGTGAGGATTTAGCGGGAGGATCAGATACGCAGTATTTT. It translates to CAISEDLAGGSDTQYF.

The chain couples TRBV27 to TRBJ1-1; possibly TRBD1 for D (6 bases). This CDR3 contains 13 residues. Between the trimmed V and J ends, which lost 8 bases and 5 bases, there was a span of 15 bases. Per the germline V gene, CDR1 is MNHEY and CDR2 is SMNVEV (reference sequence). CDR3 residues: CASASGGLTEAFF. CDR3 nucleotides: TGTGCCAGCGCCTCGGGGGGCCTTACTGAAGCTTTCTTT.

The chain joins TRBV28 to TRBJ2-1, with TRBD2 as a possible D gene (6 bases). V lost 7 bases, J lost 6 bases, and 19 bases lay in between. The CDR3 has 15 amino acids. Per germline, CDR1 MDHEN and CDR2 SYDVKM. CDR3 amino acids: CASTQTRAFSNEQFF. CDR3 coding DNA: TGTGCCAGCACTCAGACTAGAGCCTTTTCCAATGAGCAGTTCTTC.

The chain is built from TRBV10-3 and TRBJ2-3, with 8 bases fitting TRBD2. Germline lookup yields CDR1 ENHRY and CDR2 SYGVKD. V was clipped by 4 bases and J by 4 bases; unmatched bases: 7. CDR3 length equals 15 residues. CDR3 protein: CAISGGAGGSDTQYF. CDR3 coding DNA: TGTGCCATCAGTGGTGGGGCGGGAGGATCAGATACGCAGTATTTT.

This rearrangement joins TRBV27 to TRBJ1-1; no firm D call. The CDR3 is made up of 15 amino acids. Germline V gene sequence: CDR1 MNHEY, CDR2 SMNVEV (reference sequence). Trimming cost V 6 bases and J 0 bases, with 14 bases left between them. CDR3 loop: CASSNQRYMNTEAFF. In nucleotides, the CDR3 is TGTGCCAGCAGCAATCAGCGGTATATGAACACTGAAGCTTTCTTT.

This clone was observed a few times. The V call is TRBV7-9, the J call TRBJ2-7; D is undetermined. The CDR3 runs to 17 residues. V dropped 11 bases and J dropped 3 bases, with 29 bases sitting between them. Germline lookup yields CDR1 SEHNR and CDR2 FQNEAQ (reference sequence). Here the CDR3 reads CAPSQDLARAWLYEQYF. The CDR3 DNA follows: TGTGCCCCTAGTCAGGATTTGGCCCGCGCTTGGCTCTACGAGCAGTACTTC. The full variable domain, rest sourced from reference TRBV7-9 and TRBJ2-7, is DTGVSQNPRHKITKRGQNVTFRCDPISEHNRLYWYRQTLGQGPEFLTYFQNEAQLEKSRLLSDRFSAERPKGSFSTLEIQRTEQGDSAMYLCAPSQDLARAWLYEQYFGPGTRLTVT.

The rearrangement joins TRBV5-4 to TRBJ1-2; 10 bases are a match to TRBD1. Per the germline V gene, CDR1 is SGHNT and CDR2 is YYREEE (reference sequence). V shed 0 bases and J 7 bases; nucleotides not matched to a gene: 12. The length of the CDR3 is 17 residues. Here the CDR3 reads CASSLGLGGTGVLGYTF. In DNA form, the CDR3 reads TGTGCCAGCAGCTTGGGATTAGGCGGGACAGGGGTTCTTGGCTACACCTTC. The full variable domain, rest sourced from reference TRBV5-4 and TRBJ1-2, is ETGVTQSPTHLIKTRGQQVTLRCSSQSGHNTVSWYQQALGQGPQFIFQYYREEENGRGNFPPRFSGLQFPNYSSELNVNALELDDSALYLCASSLGLGGTGVLGYTFGSGTRLTVV.

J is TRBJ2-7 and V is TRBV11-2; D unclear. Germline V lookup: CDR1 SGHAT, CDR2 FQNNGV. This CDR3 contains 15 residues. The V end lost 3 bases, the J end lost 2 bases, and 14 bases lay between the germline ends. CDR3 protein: CASSFGMGYPYEQYF. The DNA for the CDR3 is TGTGCCAGCAGCTTCGGAATGGGGTATCCCTACGAGCAGTACTTC.